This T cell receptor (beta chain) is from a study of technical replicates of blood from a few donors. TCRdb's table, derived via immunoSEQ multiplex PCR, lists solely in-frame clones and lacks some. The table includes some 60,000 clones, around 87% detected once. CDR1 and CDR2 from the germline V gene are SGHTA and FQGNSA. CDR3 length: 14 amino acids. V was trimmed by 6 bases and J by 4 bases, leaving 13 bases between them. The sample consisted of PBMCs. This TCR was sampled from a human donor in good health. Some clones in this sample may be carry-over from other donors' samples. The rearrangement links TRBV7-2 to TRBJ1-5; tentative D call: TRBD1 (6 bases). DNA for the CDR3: TGTGCCAGCAGTTACTCCAGGGGTAATCAGCCCCAGCATTTT. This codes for CASSYSRGNQPQHF.